These 20 T cell receptor beta chains came from one sample sequenced in a study of radiation and T cells in renal cell carcinoma. Documented time point: blood 2 weeks post-SBRT. Treatment indicated: 15 Gy SBRT to primary tumor, nephrectomy 4 weeks later. The method was immunoSEQ multiplex PCR; TCRdb's version includes in-frame clones alone and lacks a portion of them. The profile covers 100,000 to 150,000 clones, with approximately 90% appearing a single time and approximately 6% taken by the ten largest. The material was blood, obtained from a patient whose treatment included radiotherapy and nephrectomy. These TCRs come from a woman aged 70 to 79 with renal cell carcinoma.

This chain connects TRBV6-1 to TRBJ2-5; D uncertain. Germline-derived CDR1 and CDR2 are MNHNS and SASEGT. The length of the CDR3 is 14 residues. V was trimmed by 6 bases and J by 6 bases, leaving 17 bases between them. CDR3 sequence reads: CASRVRAPGQTQYF. CDR3 sequence (DNA): TGTGCCAGCAGAGTCCGGGCCCCCGGGCAGACCCAGTACTTC.

V gene TRBV7-2 combines with J gene TRBJ2-7; possible D gene TRBD2, 6 bases. V dropped 1 base and J dropped 6 bases, with 13 bases sitting between them. The CDR3 has 14 amino acids. In germline, CDR1 is SGHTA, CDR2 FQGNSA. CDR3 sequence (DNA): TGTGCCAGCAGCTTAGGCGGAGGGGATTCCGAGCAGTACTTC. It is translated as CASSLGGGDSEQYF.

The table lists this clone with a count of one. The chain uses TRBV5-4 and TRBJ2-5; maybe TRBD2 (6 bases). Trimming pared 0 bases from V and 5 bases from J, leaving 14 bases between. The CDR3 loop spans 15 amino acids. Germline CDR1 SGHNT, CDR2 YYREEE (reference sequence). CDR3 DNA: TGTGCCAGCAGCTTGGAGGTGACTAGACAGGAGACCCAGTACTTC. Its translation: CASSLEVTRQETQYF.

The chain links TRBV5-5 to TRBJ2-3; unclear D gene. Germline V gives CDR1 SGHKS, CDR2 YYEKEE (reference sequence). V was pared by 0 bases and J by 5 bases, with 7 bases between. CDR3 length: 13 residues. CDR3 nucleotides: TGTGCCAGCAGCTTGGGGGCCGAAGATACGCAGTATTTT. It translates to CASSLGAEDTQYF. The full variable domain, in which reference TRBV5-5 and TRBJ2-3 provide the parts outside the CDR3, is DAGVTQSPTHLIKTRGQQVTLRCSPISGHKSVSWYQQVLGQGPQFIFQYYEKEERGRGNFPDRFSARQFPNYSSELNVNALLLGDSALYLCASSLGAEDTQYFGPGTRLTVL.

The rearrangement uses TRBV7-9 and TRBJ2-5, with 9 bases aligning to TRBD2. Germline-derived CDR1 and CDR2 are SEHNR and FQNEAQ (reference sequence). Trimming removed 10 bases from V and 1 base from J; junction bases left unmatched: 7. CDR3 length equals 14 residues. The CDR3: CAISTSGLQETQYF. The CDR3 nucleotides read TGTGCCATCTCGACTAGCGGACTCCAAGAGACCCAGTACTTC. The full variable domain, completed using reference TRBV7-9 and TRBJ2-5, is DTGVSQNPRHKITKRGQNVTFRCDPISEHNRLYWYRQTLGQGPEFLTYFQNEAQLEKSRLLSDRFSAERPKGSFSTLEIQRTEQGDSAMYLCAISTSGLQETQYFGPGTRLLVL.

The V call is TRBV19, the J call TRBJ1-5, with D perhaps matching TRBD1 (5 bases). From germline, CDR1 is LNHDA and CDR2 SQIVND (reference sequence). The CDR3 has 15 residues. Trimming took 2 bases from V and 1 from J, leaving 9 bases between them. CDR3 nucleotide sequence: TGTGCCAGTAGTATATCCGGGGGAAGCAATCAGCCCCAGCATTTT. It encodes CASSISGGSNQPQHF.

This clone was detected only once. The chain links TRBV18 to TRBJ2-5; tentatively, D is TRBD1 (5 bases). The CDR3 is made up of 15 amino acids. Germline assignment: CDR1 KGHSH and CDR2 LQKENI. V was pared by 2 bases and J by 2 bases, with 12 bases between. This chain's CDR3 is CASSPSQTAQETQYF. DNA for the CDR3: TGTGCCAGCTCACCATCCCAGACAGCTCAAGAGACCCAGTACTTC.

The V and J genes are TRBV5-1 and TRBJ2-7; TRBD1 matches 9 bases. Germline values: CDR1 SGHRS, CDR2 YFSETQ. The CDR3 is 15 amino acids. The V segment lost 4 bases and the J segment 1 base; nucleotides outside the gene matches: 6. The CDR3 loop is CASSPRGQGSYEQYF. The CDR3 bases are TGCGCCAGCAGCCCGAGGGGACAGGGATCCTACGAGCAGTACTTC.

CDR3 nucleotide sequence: TGTGCCAGCAGTTATAAGGGGCAAGGTGATCAGCCCCAGCATTTT. It yields the protein CASSYKGQGDQPQHF. This rearrangement joins TRBV6-6 to TRBJ1-5, with TRBD1 as a possible D gene (5 bases). The germline V gene encodes CDR1 MNHNY and CDR2 SVGAGI (reference sequence). This CDR3 is built from 15 residues. The V gene lost 3 bases and the J gene lost 5 bases, with 14 bases spanning the gap.

This chain connects TRBV19 to TRBJ1-5; D is possibly TRBD1 (5 bases). Germline CDR1 reads LNHDA; CDR2 reads SQIVND (reference sequence). V shed 5 bases and J shed 5 bases, with 19 bases lying between them. This CDR3 is 16 amino acids long. The CDR3 bases are TGTGCCAGTAGTCCCGTGGGACGACGGGGGGATCAGCCCCAGCATTTT. It codes for CASSPVGRRGDQPQHF.

The chain combines TRBV5-1 with TRBJ2-1; TRBD2 matches at 10 bases. The CDR3 extends over 19 amino acids. The germline gives CDR1 SGHRS, CDR2 YFSETQ. V dropped 0 bases and J dropped 4; count of bases not matched to a gene: 13. The CDR3 region is CASSLAPPAGGPSYNEQFF. Here the CDR3 DNA reads TGCGCCAGCAGCTTGGCCCCGCCAGCGGGGGGGCCCTCGTACAATGAGCAGTTCTTC. The entire variable domain, with the rest obtained from reference TRBV5-1 and TRBJ2-1, is as follows: KAGVTQTPRYLIKTRGQQVTLSCSPISGHRSVSWYQQTPGQGLQFLFEYFSETQRNKGNFPGRFSGRQFSNSRSEMNVSTLELGDSALYLCASSLAPPAGGPSYNEQFFGPGTRLTVL.

The J gene is TRBJ1-1, the V gene TRBV9; no definite D call. In germline, CDR1 is SGDLS, CDR2 YYNGEE. This CDR3 is 16 amino acids long. V dropped 0 bases and J dropped 0 bases, with 12 bases sitting between them. CDR3 coding DNA: TGTGCCAGCAGCGTAGTACGTGTACAAATGAACACTGAAGCTTTCTTT. It specifies CASSVVRVQMNTEAFF. Drawing the rest from reference TRBV9 and TRBJ1-1, the complete variable domain is DSGVTQTPKHLITATGQRVTLRCSPRSGDLSVYWYQQSLDQGLQFLIQYYNGEERAKGNILERFSAQQFPDLHSELNLSSLELGDSALYFCASSVVRVQMNTEAFFGQGTRLTVV.

CDR3 region: CASSSTGTAANYGYTF. The CDR3 nucleotides are TGTGCCAGCAGCTCAACCGGGACAGCGGCTAACTATGGCTACACCTTC. The chain recombines TRBV7-2 with TRBJ1-2; TRBD1 aligns across 7 bases. This CDR3 has 16 residues. J lost 0 bases, V lost 4 bases, and 8 bases had no gene match. Looked up from germline, CDR1 is SGHTA and CDR2 is FQGNSA.

The rearrangement links TRBV5-4 to TRBJ1-1; perhaps TRBD1 as D (6 bases). Germline lookup yields CDR1 SGHNT and CDR2 YYREEE (reference sequence). The CDR3 is 15 amino acids. V was pared by 0 bases and J by 3 bases, with 12 bases between. For the CDR3, the DNA is TGTGCCAGCAGCTTGGCCAGGGGCGCGTACACTGAAGCTTTCTTT. This sequence encodes CASSLARGAYTEAFF.

A few counts support this clone. The chain links TRBV30 to TRBJ1-6; D is unresolved. CDR1 and CDR2 (germline): GTSNPN, SVGIG (reference sequence). CDR3 length: 15 amino acids. V shed 2 bases and J shed 7 bases, with 15 bases lying between them. CDR3: CAWSPRRLRNSPLHF. In nucleotides, the CDR3 is TGTGCCTGGAGTCCTCGGAGGTTGCGGAATTCACCCCTCCACTTT.

The CDR3 spells CASTSRGNTEAFF. CDR3 DNA sequence: TGTGCCAGTACCTCGAGGGGGAACACTGAAGCTTTCTTT. The chain combines TRBV19 with TRBJ1-1; D may be TRBD1 (5 bases). V was trimmed by 7 bases and J by 1 base, leaving 10 bases between them. CDR3 length: 13 residues. Germline V gene data show CDR1 as LNHDA and CDR2 as SQIVND (reference sequence).

The chain combines TRBV2 with TRBJ2-5; perhaps TRBD2 as D (6 bases). The ends were cut back, 3 bases at V and 5 bases at J, with 10 bases in the middle. Germline V gene lookup returns CDR1 SNHLY and CDR2 FYNNEI. The CDR3 runs 13 residues. This CDR3 reads CASSESRGETQYF. CDR3 DNA: TGTGCCAGCAGTGAGTCCCGGGGGGAGACCCAGTACTTC. The whole variable domain, remainder taken from reference TRBV2 and TRBJ2-5, is EPEVTQTPSHQVTQMGQEVILRCVPISNHLYFYWYRQILGQKVEFLVSFYNNEISEKSEIFDDQFSVERPDGSNFTLKIRSTKLEDSAMYFCASSESRGETQYFGPGTRLLVL.

The CDR3 nucleotides read TGTGCCAGCAGCCGTAATTCGGGGGTGACTAATGAAAAACTGTTTTTT. Its translation is CASSRNSGVTNEKLFF. The rearrangement uses TRBV11-2 and TRBJ1-4; weak D call: TRBD1 (5 bases). V was trimmed by 5 bases and J by 2 bases, leaving 15 bases between them. CDR3 length equals 16 residues. CDR1 SGHAT and CDR2 FQNNGV come from the germline V gene. The full variable domain, in which reference TRBV11-2 and TRBJ1-4 provide the parts outside the CDR3, is EAGVAQSPRYKIIEKRQSVAFWCNPISGHATLYWYQQILGQGPKLLIQFQNNGVVDDSQLPKDRFSAERLKGVDSTLKIQPAKLEDSAVYLCASSRNSGVTNEKLFFGSGTQLSVL.

V and J are TRBV7-2 and TRBJ1-2; D might be TRBD1 (6 bases). CDR3 length: 14 amino acids. Germline CDR1 and CDR2: SGHTA and FQGNSA. V was shortened by 5 bases and J by 5 bases, with 15 bases between the two germline ends. CDR3 sequence: CASSRPGGAYGYTF. The CDR3 DNA sequence: TGTGCCAGCAGCCGGCCCGGGGGCGCATATGGCTACACCTTC.

This clone was observed once. The DNA of the CDR3 is TGTGCCAGCAGAAAAGCACAGCCTAACTATGGCTACACCTTC. Translation gives CASRKAQPNYGYTF. V gene TRBV7-9 combines with J gene TRBJ1-2; D call uncertain. The CDR3 is 14 amino acids. Germline CDR1 SEHNR, CDR2 FQNEAQ (reference sequence). Trimming pared 6 bases from V and 0 bases from J, leaving 11 bases between.